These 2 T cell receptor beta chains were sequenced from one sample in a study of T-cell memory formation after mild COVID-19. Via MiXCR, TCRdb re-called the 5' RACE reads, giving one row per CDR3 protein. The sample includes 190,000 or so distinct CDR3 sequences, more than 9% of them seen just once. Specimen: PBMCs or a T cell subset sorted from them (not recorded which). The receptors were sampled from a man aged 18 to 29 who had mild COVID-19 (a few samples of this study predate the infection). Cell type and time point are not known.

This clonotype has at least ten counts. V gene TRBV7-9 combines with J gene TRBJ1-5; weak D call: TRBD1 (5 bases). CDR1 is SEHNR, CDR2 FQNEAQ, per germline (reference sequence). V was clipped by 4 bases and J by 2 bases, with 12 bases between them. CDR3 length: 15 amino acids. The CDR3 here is CASSSSQGGNQPQHF. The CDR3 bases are TGTGCCAGCAGCTCCTCGCAGGGTGGCAATCAGCCCCAGCATTTT.

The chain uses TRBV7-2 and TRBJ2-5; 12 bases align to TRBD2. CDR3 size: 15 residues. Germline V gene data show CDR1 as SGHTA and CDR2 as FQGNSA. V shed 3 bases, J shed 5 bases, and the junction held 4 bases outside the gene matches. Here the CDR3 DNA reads TGTGCCAGCAGCTTCCCACTAGCGGGGGGTGAGACCCAGTACTTC. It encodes CASSFPLAGGETQYF.